The 17 T cell receptor beta chains given below trace back to one sample, sequenced in a study of memory CD4+ T cells and cytomegalovirus serostatus. Single viable CD3+CD4+CD8-CD45RO+ cells were sorted as the memory CD4+ T cells. The data were produced by immunoSEQ multiplex PCR, yet TCRdb's version contains in-frame clones alone and is incomplete. Of about 40,000 clones in the sample, over 70% are singletons; the top ten hold approximately 0.55%. What was sequenced was memory CD4+ T cells from blood. Receptors were obtained from an adult in good health and CMV-seronegative.

The chain uses TRBV28 and TRBJ1-2; a possible D gene is TRBD1 (5 bases). CDR1 and CDR2 from the germline V gene are MDHEN and SYDVKM. The CDR3 totals 15 residues. V lost 6 bases, J lost 6 bases, and 20 bases lay in between. The CDR3 reads CASSAALGDRHGYTF. The CDR3 DNA reads TGTGCCAGCAGCGCCGCCCTCGGGGACCGGCATGGCTACACCTTC.

The chain carries TRBV10-1 and TRBJ2-3; D possibly corresponds to TRBD1 (6 bases). V was shortened by 2 bases and J by 5 bases, with 11 bases between the two germline ends. The CDR3 totals 14 residues. Germline CDR1 and CDR2: WNHNN and SYGVQD (reference sequence). In DNA form, the CDR3 reads TGCGCCAGCAGTGAGAACAGGGCGGGAGATACGCAGTATTTT. Translation gives CASSENRAGDTQYF.

This chain joins TRBV27 and TRBJ2-7, with D unclear. This CDR3 contains 12 residues. The germline CDR1 and CDR2 sequences are MNHEY and SMNVEV (reference sequence). Trimming took 4 bases from V and 0 from J, leaving 4 bases between them. This chain's CDR3 is CASSSSSYEQYF. DNA for the CDR3: TGTGCCAGCAGTTCCAGCTCCTACGAGCAGTACTTC.

This sequence joins TRBV5-1 and TRBJ1-2; 7 bases map to TRBD1. Germline CDR1 reads SGHRS; CDR2 reads YFSETQ. The CDR3 is made up of 13 amino acids. The V gene end was trimmed by 4 bases and the J gene end by 5 bases; junction bases not matched to a gene: 5. The CDR3 sequence is CASSETGRYGYTF. CDR3 DNA sequence: TGCGCCAGCAGCGAGACAGGGAGGTATGGCTACACCTTC.

In this sample, this clone turned up once. The chain carries TRBV7-2 and TRBJ2-5; the D is unclear. Germline V lookup: CDR1 SGHTA, CDR2 FQGNSA. With 7 bases removed from V and 0 bases from J, the gap between germline ends came to 6 bases. The CDR3 consists of 12 residues. The CDR3 is CASTWYQETQYF. CDR3 bases: TGTGCCAGCACGTGGTACCAAGAGACCCAGTACTTC.

This chain uses TRBV5-1 with TRBJ2-5; 14 bases match TRBD2. With V trimmed by 3 bases and J by 0 bases, 4 bases remained unmatched. The CDR3 length is 17 residues. The germline V gene has CDR1 SGHRS and CDR2 YFSETQ. The CDR3: CASSWGLAGAYQETQYF. In DNA, the CDR3 is TGCGCCAGCAGCTGGGGACTAGCGGGGGCGTACCAAGAGACCCAGTACTTC.

This clone was seen a handful of times. Germline is not matched at one junction end, which may reflect a read error. The chain is built from TRBV7-7 and TRBJ1-6; 8 nucleotides align to TRBD1. The CDR3 runs to 13 residues. CDR1 SSHAT and CDR2 FNYEAQ come from the germline V gene (reference sequence). CDR3 bases: TGTGCTAGCAGCTCGGACAGGGATTCACCCCTCCACTTT. Translated, it gives CASSSDRDSPLHF.

V is TRBV27 and J is TRBJ1-5; 7 nucleotides align to TRBD1. The CDR3 runs 14 residues. After removal of 8 bases from V and 2 bases from J, the junction contained 6 bases not matched to a gene. Germline values: CDR1 MNHEY, CDR2 SMNVEV (reference sequence). In DNA form, the CDR3 reads TGTGCCAGCGGCCTGACAGGGCGCAATCAGCCCCAGCATTTT. It codes for CASGLTGRNQPQHF.

The rearrangement links TRBV7-2 to TRBJ2-5; TRBD1 or TRBD2 may be the D gene (7 bases each). Germline loops: CDR1 SGHTA, CDR2 FQGNSA. The CDR3 contains 15 residues. Trimming stripped 3 bases from V and 6 bases from J, with 17 bases between. CDR3 bases: TGTGCCAGCAGCTTGCAGGGGGGGCCTTACCAGACCCAGTACTTC. It specifies CASSLQGGPYQTQYF. Using reference TRBV7-2 and TRBJ2-5 for the parts outside the CDR3, the full variable domain is GAGVSQSPSNKVTEKGKDVELRCDPISGHTALYWYRQSLGQGLEFLIYFQGNSAPDKSGLPSDRFSAERTGGSVSTLTIQRTQQEDSAVYLCASSLQGGPYQTQYFGPGTRLLVL.

The chain links TRBV6-5 to TRBJ2-7; D is possibly TRBD1 (6 bases). This CDR3 comprises 14 residues. V lost 5 bases and J lost 6, with 17 bases in between. CDR1 is MNHEY, CDR2 SVGAGI, per germline. Written as DNA, the CDR3 is TGTGCCAGCAGTCGATCCACAGGGTCCCCCGAGCAGTACTTC. It codes for CASSRSTGSPEQYF.

This clone appeared once. The V and J genes are TRBV28 and TRBJ1-1; the match to TRBD1 covers 9 bases. The ends lost 1 base at V and 1 base at J; junction bases unmatched: 4. Germline CDR1 and CDR2: MDHEN and SYDVKM. This CDR3 is 16 amino acids long. The CDR3 DNA sequence: TGTGCCAGCAGTTTATCGGGACAGGGAAAGAACACTGAAGCTTTCTTT. Amino acids: CASSLSGQGKNTEAFF. The whole variable domain, remainder taken from reference TRBV28 and TRBJ1-1, is DVKVTQSSRYLVKRTGEKVFLECVQDMDHENMFWYRQDPGLGLRLIYFSYDVKMKEKGDIPEGYSVSREKKERFSLILESASTNQTSMYLCASSLSGQGKNTEAFFGQGTRLTVV.

The chain couples TRBV5-1 to TRBJ2-5, with a possible D match to TRBD2 (6 bases). Germline V CDR1 and CDR2: SGHRS, YFSETQ. The V and J ends lost 7 bases and 1 base respectively, with 11 bases between them. This CDR3 spans 13 amino acids. The CDR3 reads CASSLGGQETQYF. The CDR3 DNA sequence: TGCGCCAGCTCCTTGGGGGGCCAAGAGACCCAGTACTTC.

V is TRBV5-1 and J is TRBJ1-5; possibly TRBD1 for D (6 bases). The CDR3 extends over 14 amino acids. Trimming pared 4 bases from V and 3 bases from J, leaving 11 bases between. Germline CDR1 and CDR2: SGHRS and YFSETQ. CDR3 nucleotides: TGCGCCAGCAGCCCGGGGGGCATCAATCAGCCCCAGCATTTT. Translated, it gives CASSPGGINQPQHF.

V and J are TRBV7-3 and TRBJ2-1; 12 nucleotides match TRBD2. Germline lookup yields CDR1 SGHTA and CDR2 FQGTGA. V was pared by 2 bases and J by 6 bases, with 2 bases of the junction left unmatched. This CDR3 contains 15 residues. The CDR3 DNA reads TGTGCCAGCAGCTTATTACTAGCGGGGGGCAATGAGCAGTTCTTC. This codes for CASSLLLAGGNEQFF.

This clone was picked up a small number of times. The J gene is TRBJ1-5, the V gene TRBV30; the D is unclear. V gave up 0 bases and J gave up 2 bases, with 5 bases separating them. The CDR3 covers 13 residues. Germline V gene lookup returns CDR1 GTSNPN and CDR2 SVGIG (reference sequence). CDR3 nucleotide sequence: TGTGCCTGGAGTGTAGCGGGCAATCAGCCCCAGCATTTT. Its translation is CAWSVAGNQPQHF.

This clone has more than one count but fewer than ten. This chain connects TRBV7-9 to TRBJ1-2, with TRBD1 as a possible D gene (6 bases). Germline V CDR1 and CDR2: SEHNR, FQNEAQ (reference sequence). CDR3 length equals 13 residues. With 5 bases removed from V and 8 bases from J, the gap between germline ends came to 15 bases. The CDR3 spells CASSPEGVGGYTF. Here the CDR3 DNA reads TGTGCCAGCAGCCCCGAGGGGGTAGGAGGCTACACCTTC.

There are a few counts of this clone. This chain connects TRBV6-1 to TRBJ2-1, with TRBD1 as a possible D gene (6 bases). Germline V gene sequence: CDR1 MNHNS, CDR2 SASEGT. V lost 8 bases and J 9 bases, leaving 20 bases between the germline ends. CDR3 size: 14 residues. The CDR3 loop is CASSGQGYGSEQFF. CDR3 DNA: TGTGCCAGCTCGGGGCAGGGGTATGGTAGTGAGCAGTTCTTC.